This T cell receptor beta chain was retrieved from a study of beta chain features in type 1 diabetes. About the research overall: Age, gender, cell numbers and subset yield matched between patients and controls.

The CDR3 is 15 residues long. Germline lookup yields CDR1 SQVTM and CDR2 ANQGSEA. V shed 4 bases and J 4 bases; nucleotides not matched to a gene: 10. Every isolated RNA sample was fully reverse transcribed, so sequencing captured expressed TCRB transcripts. Approximately 3.6 million reads were obtained on average from naive, central memory and regulatory T cell samples. Using immunoSEQ multiplex PCR, the repertoire was profiled, and TCRdb retains in-frame clones only, with some absent. The table lists under 200,000 clones, about 9.1% of them singletons. Notes on the study in general: Type 1 diabetes patients showed a moderate but significant shortening of TCRB CDR3s in all four CD4+ subsets.

This clone was seen a few times. No antigen is known for it. This clonotype was sampled from a woman between 18 and 29 years old in good health. The sequenced sample consisted of central memory CD4+ T cells from blood. The V call is TRBV29-1, the J call TRBJ2-1; 7 nucleotides line up with TRBD2. The CDR3 sequence: CSVGGLSGAYNEQFF. The DNA for the CDR3 is TGCAGCGTTGGCGGTCTGAGCGGGGCGTACAATGAGCAGTTCTTC.